One sample yielded the 29 T cell receptor beta chains listed below, sequenced in a study of spatial heterogeneity in lung cancer (dated by TCRdb to between 2018 and 2021). General conclusions and limits of the study: A correlation was observed between the number of expanded intratumoral alpha and beta TCRs and the tumor nonsynonymous mutation count.

The sample's time point label is to be understood as: sample taken at primary tumor resection. Library prep was done by 5' RACE. These reads were obtained on a NextSeq 500. TCRdb reran the public reads through fastp at Q25 and MiXCR, keeping productive beta chains. Here each entry gathers all rows of one CDR3 protein and keeps the most common genes and DNA. The sample table lists under 7,000 distinct CDR3 sequences, approximately 14% of them with a count of one. The top ten clonotypes cover roughly 12% of the sample. Antigen specificity for these receptors is unknown. The sequenced sample was lung tumor tissue, obtained at surgery. These receptors were obtained from a male donor with early-stage non-small cell lung cancer.

This clonotype counts as medium-sized. For a library built for alpha chains, this beta chain is a stray read; little rests on its size. This rearrangement joins TRBV12-3 or TRBV12-4 to TRBJ2-1, with 10 nucleotides matching TRBD1. The CDR3 runs to 14 residues. V lost 6 bases, J lost 12 bases, and 11 bases stayed unmatched. The CDR3 DNA reads as TGTGCCAGCAGGCCCCAGGGCGGGACAGGGGCGCAGTTCTTC. Protein: CASRPQGGTGAQFF.

As to this clonotype: This beta chain slipped into a library made for alpha chains as a stray read, so its size is not meaningful. The chain uses TRBV10-3 and TRBJ2-2; a possible D gene is TRBD1 (6 bases). Trimming cost V 8 bases and J 2 bases, with 9 bases left between them. This CDR3 is built from 13 residues. Germline CDR1 reads ENHRY; CDR2 reads SYGVKD. The chain's CDR3 is CAIPGQNTGELFF. The CDR3 DNA follows: TGTGCCATCCCGGGACAAAACACCGGGGAGCTGTTTTTT.

The sample holds many counts of this clonotype. Being off target in a library aimed at alpha chains, this beta chain has a size of little meaning. The chain carries TRBV7-2 and TRBJ1-4; tentatively, D is TRBD1 (5 bases). This CDR3 is built from 14 residues. In germline, CDR1 is SGHTA, CDR2 FQGNSA. Trimming cost V 5 bases and J 4 bases, with 11 bases left between them. The CDR3 DNA reads TGTGCCAGCAGCCGGCAGGGAGGTAATGAAAAACTGTTTTTT. Amino acid sequence: CASSRQGGNEKLFF.

By share, this clonotype ranks as medium-sized. This beta chain is an unintended read in a library built for alpha chains; its size means little. V and J are TRBV5-5 and TRBJ2-5; 7 bases align to TRBD1. CDR1 is SGHKS and CDR2 is YYEKEE in the germline V gene (reference sequence). The length of the CDR3 is 14 residues. V lost 4 bases and J lost 2; bases outside the gene matches: 5. CDR3 residues: CASSRPGQQETQYF. CDR3 coding DNA: TGTGCCAGCAGCCGGCCGGGACAGCAAGAGACCCAGTACTTC. The whole variable domain, filled in from reference TRBV5-5 and TRBJ2-5, reads DAGVTQSPTHLIKTRGQQVTLRCSPISGHKSVSWYQQVLGQGPQFIFQYYEKEERGRGNFPDRFSARQFPNYSSELNVNALLLGDSALYLCASSRPGQQETQYFGPGTRLLVL.

This clonotype was found many times. The library was designed around alpha chains, so this beta chain is a stray read whose abundance carries little weight. The chain couples TRBV6-5 to TRBJ2-1; tentatively, D is TRBD1 (5 bases). The CDR3 contains 14 residues. Germline loops: CDR1 MNHEY, CDR2 SVGAGI. The ends were cut back, 4 bases at V and 3 bases at J, with 10 bases in the middle. The CDR3 region is CASSLKQVYNEQFF. Here the CDR3 DNA reads TGTGCCAGCAGTTTAAAACAGGTCTACAATGAGCAGTTCTTC.

This clonotype was picked up many times. The library was built for alpha chains, so this beta chain is an off-target read and its size means little. This chain connects TRBV5-1 to TRBJ2-5; possible D gene TRBD1, 8 bases. The germline V gene encodes CDR1 SGHRS and CDR2 YFSETQ. V lost 3 bases and J 5 bases, leaving 11 bases between the germline ends. This CDR3 has 13 amino acids. DNA of the CDR3: TGCGCCAGCAGCTCACAGGGGGGGGAGACCCAGTACTTC. It codes for CASSSQGGETQYF.

Many counts were recorded for this clonotype. Little can be read into the size of this beta chain, an off-target read in a library designed for alpha chains. V is TRBV11-2 and J is TRBJ2-1; TRBD1 matches at 8 bases. After removal of 5 bases from V and 9 bases from J, the junction contained 9 bases not matched to a gene. Germline V gene sequence: CDR1 SGHAT, CDR2 FQNNGV. The CDR3 runs to 14 residues. CDR3 sequence (DNA): TGTGCCAGCAGCCCACGACAGGGGCTCGGTGAGCAGTTCTTC. Residues: CASSPRQGLGEQFF.

This clonotype was recorded at least ten times. The library was designed around alpha chains, so this beta chain is a stray read whose abundance carries little weight. The V call is TRBV5-1, the J call TRBJ2-1; D gene ambiguous. The V and J ends lost 3 bases and 5 bases respectively, with 9 bases between them. The CDR3 length is 13 residues. The germline CDR1 and CDR2 sequences are SGHRS and YFSETQ. In DNA form, the CDR3 reads TGCGCCAGCAGCTGGAACTTGGACAATGAGCAGTTCTTC. It translates to CASSWNLDNEQFF.

A note on this clonotype: As an off-target read in a library built for alpha chains, this beta chain has a frequency of little significance. The chain employs TRBV11-1 and TRBJ2-5; the match to TRBD2 covers 9 bases. Trimming cost V 5 bases and J 3 bases; bases outside gene matches: 4. The CDR3 extends over 14 amino acids. Germline V gene lookup returns CDR1 SGHAT and CDR2 FQDESV (reference sequence). CDR3 nucleotide sequence: TGTGCCAGCAGCCTATTAGCGGGGGAAGAGACCCAGTACTTC. Translating it yields CASSLLAGEETQYF.

This clonotype was observed many times. Since it is a stray read in a library aimed at alpha chains, this beta chain has a size that is not meaningful. V is TRBV10-3 and J is TRBJ2-3, with 7 bases aligning to TRBD1. V was pared by 3 bases and J by 3 bases, with 6 bases of the junction left unmatched. Germline CDR1 reads ENHRY; CDR2 reads SYGVKD. The CDR3 is made up of 15 amino acids. This chain's CDR3 is CAISEGGWGTDTQYF. The CDR3 DNA sequence: TGTGCCATCAGTGAAGGGGGCTGGGGGACAGATACGCAGTATTTT.

This clonotype was seen more than once but under ten times. This beta chain is a stray read from a library made for alpha chains; its abundance is not meaningful. The chain is built from TRBV5-1 and TRBJ2-4; TRBD1 agrees at 8 bases. Per the germline V gene, CDR1 is SGHRS and CDR2 is YFSETQ. The ends lost 4 bases at V and 8 bases at J; junction bases unmatched: 8. This CDR3 has 14 amino acids. In DNA, the CDR3 is TGCGCCAGCAGCGGCGGACAGGGTCTGGACATTCAGTACTTC. This encodes CASSGGQGLDIQYF. Together with reference TRBV5-1 and TRBJ2-4, the CDR3 gives the full variable domain: KAGVTQTPRYLIKTRGQQVTLSCSPISGHRSVSWYQQTPGQGLQFLFEYFSETQRNKGNFPGRFSGRQFSNSRSEMNVSTLELGDSALYLCASSGGQGLDIQYFGAGTRLSVL.

Concerning this clonotype itself: The size of this beta chain means little, since it is a stray read in a library made for alpha chains. The chain combines TRBV7-2 with TRBJ1-6, with unresolved D. With 2 bases removed from V and 5 bases from J, the gap between germline ends came to 10 bases. CDR3 size: 15 residues. Germline V gives CDR1 SGHTA, CDR2 FQGNSA. The CDR3 DNA reads TGTGCCAGCAGCTTATCGAGCGGGAATAATTCACCCCTCCACTTT. Translation gives CASSLSSGNNSPLHF.

This clonotype is judged medium-sized. A library made for alpha chains picked up this beta chain off target, so its size means little. The chain employs TRBV5-1 and TRBJ1-5; no clear D gene. The CDR3 is 13 residues long. The V end was cut by 0 bases, the J end by 4 bases, with 5 bases between. Germline CDR1 SGHRS, CDR2 YFSETQ. CDR3 DNA: TGCGCCAGCAGCTTGGCCGGGAATCAGCCCCAGCATTTT. Residues: CASSLAGNQPQHF.

For this clonotype: The library was prepared for alpha chains; this beta chain is a stray read, so its frequency means little. The chain employs TRBV20-1 and TRBJ2-7; 10 nucleotides match TRBD2. This CDR3 is 18 amino acids long. The trim removed 0 bases at V and 4 bases at J, leaving 15 bases unmatched. The germline gives CDR1 DFQATT, CDR2 SNEGSKA (reference sequence). The CDR3 bases are TGCAGTGCTAGAGATTTTGGTGGGGCTAGCGGGAGAAGATACGAGCAGTACTTC. The encoded protein is CSARDFGGASGRRYEQYF.

This clonotype is classed as medium-sized. A library prepared for alpha chains yielded this beta chain as an off-target read; its size is of little meaning. The V and J genes are TRBV7-9 and TRBJ2-7, with 7 bases lining up with TRBD2. V lost 3 bases to trimming and J lost 6 bases; unmatched junction nucleotides: 2. The CDR3 covers 12 residues. Germline V gene lookup returns CDR1 SEHNR and CDR2 FQNEAQ (reference sequence). CDR3 sequence (DNA): TGTGCCAGCAGCTTGGGAGGGTCCGAGCAGTACTTC. Translating it yields CASSLGGSEQYF. The complete variable domain, with remaining parts taken from reference TRBV7-9 and TRBJ2-7, reads DTGVSQNPRHKITKRGQNVTFRCDPISEHNRLYWYRQTLGQGPEFLTYFQNEAQLEKSRLLSDRFSAERPKGSFSTLEIQRTEQGDSAMYLCASSLGGSEQYFGPGTRLTVT.

This clonotype was seen repeatedly, ten times or more. A library prepared for alpha chains yielded this beta chain as an off-target read; its size is of little meaning. The V gene is TRBV14, the J gene TRBJ2-7, with D hard to call. CDR1 and CDR2 (germline): SGHDN, FVKESK. V shed 2 bases and J shed 4 bases, with 9 bases lying between them. This CDR3 contains 13 residues. CDR3 DNA: TGTGCCAGCAGCCAACCCCCAGGTTACGAGCAGTACTTC. It codes for CASSQPPGYEQYF.

Many counts were recorded for this clonotype. For a library built for alpha chains, this beta chain is a stray read; little rests on its size. V gene TRBV11-2 combines with J gene TRBJ2-5; D possibly corresponds to TRBD1 (6 bases). The CDR3 loop spans 12 amino acids. Germline CDR1 reads SGHAT; CDR2 reads FQNNGV. V lost 1 base, J lost 10 bases, and 10 bases lay in between. Written as DNA, the CDR3 is TGTGCCAGCAGCTTAGCGACAGGAGTCCAGTACTTC. Its translation: CASSLATGVQYF.

Within the sample, this clonotype is medium-sized. Being off target in a library aimed at alpha chains, this beta chain has a size of little meaning. This chain connects TRBV19 to TRBJ2-4, with D possibly matching TRBD2 (6 bases). Per germline, CDR1 LNHDA and CDR2 SQIVND (reference sequence). V lost 7 bases and J 0 bases, leaving 13 bases between the germline ends. CDR3 length equals 15 residues. The CDR3 loop reads CASTQPGVAKNIQYF. The DNA for the CDR3 is TGTGCCAGTACCCAACCGGGGGTAGCCAAAAACATTCAGTACTTC. Supplemented by reference TRBV19 and TRBJ2-4, the full variable domain reads DGGITQSPKYLFRKEGQNVTLSCEQNLNHDAMYWYRQDPGQGLRLIYYSQIVNDFQKGDIAEGYSVSREKKESFPLTVTSAQKNPTAFYLCASTQPGVAKNIQYFGAGTRLSVL.

This clonotype was recorded at least ten times. This beta chain lies outside the target of a library built for alpha chains; its clone size means little. The chain has TRBV10-3 and TRBJ2-2; D remains ambiguous. V was cut by 3 bases and J by 3 bases, with 5 bases left in between. Germline values: CDR1 ENHRY, CDR2 SYGVKD. This CDR3 is built from 13 residues. The CDR3 here is CAISDRDTGELFF. DNA for the CDR3: TGTGCCATCAGTGATAGGGACACCGGGGAGCTGTTTTTT.

Worth noting for this clonotype: This beta chain came through as a stray read in a library set up for alpha chains, and its size says little. The rearrangement uses TRBV7-9 and TRBJ2-2, with D maybe TRBD2 (5 bases). V lost 5 bases and J 4 bases, leaving 8 bases between the germline ends. Germline V lookup: CDR1 SEHNR, CDR2 FQNEAQ (reference sequence). The CDR3 consists of 13 residues. Here the CDR3 reads CASSARGTGELFF. The CDR3 DNA follows: TGTGCCAGCAGCGCCCGGGGCACCGGGGAGCTGTTTTTT. The full variable domain, in which reference TRBV7-9 and TRBJ2-2 provide the parts outside the CDR3, is DTGVSQNPRHKITKRGQNVTFRCDPISEHNRLYWYRQTLGQGPEFLTYFQNEAQLEKSRLLSDRFSAERPKGSFSTLEIQRTEQGDSAMYLCASSARGTGELFFGEGSRLTVL.

This clonotype was seen repeatedly, ten times or more. This beta chain is a stray read from a library made for alpha chains; its abundance is not meaningful. V and J are TRBV12-3 or TRBV12-4 and TRBJ2-1, with D possibly being TRBD2 (6 bases). Trimming left V 3 bases short and J 7 bases short, with 19 bases between. This CDR3 spans 16 amino acids. CDR3 residues: CASSLPPGSSPNEQFF. For the CDR3, the DNA is TGTGCCAGCAGTTTGCCTCCCGGGAGTTCCCCAAATGAGCAGTTCTTC.

This clonotype is termed medium-sized. This beta chain is an unintended read in a library built for alpha chains; its size means little. This CDR3 reads CAISGQTRPGGALHF. For the CDR3, the DNA is TGTGCCATCTCGGGACAGACAAGGCCCGGTGGGGCCCTCCACTTT. This chain joins TRBV24-1 and TRBJ1-6; the match to TRBD1 covers 7 bases. CDR1 KGHDR and CDR2 SFDVKD come from the germline V gene. The length of the CDR3 is 15 residues. V was clipped by 11 bases and J by 14 bases; unmatched bases: 20.

This clonotype rates as large (0.1 to 1%). This beta chain was picked up by a library intended for alpha chains and is off target, so its count carries little meaning. V and J are TRBV28 and TRBJ2-7; the match to TRBD2 covers 9 bases. Looked up from germline, CDR1 is MDHEN and CDR2 is SYDVKM. The CDR3 consists of 17 residues. V shed 5 bases, J shed 6 bases, and the junction held 17 bases outside the gene matches. CDR3 residues: CASSKRPGGGRASEQYF. In DNA, the CDR3 is TGTGCCAGCAGTAAAAGACCAGGCGGCGGGAGGGCCTCCGAGCAGTACTTC.

With respect to this clonotype: With the library built for alpha chains, this beta chain is off target and its frequency is not meaningful. This chain joins TRBV6-2 or TRBV6-3 and TRBJ2-2; D is unclear. The germline V gene has CDR1 MNHEY and CDR2 SVGEGT. The CDR3 spans 16 residues. V was shortened by 2 bases and J by 0 bases, with 10 bases between the two germline ends. The CDR3 spells CASSYTIGANTGELFF. CDR3 bases: TGTGCCAGCAGTTACACCATTGGGGCGAACACCGGGGAGCTGTTTTTT.

Many counts were recorded for this clonotype. This beta chain is an off-target read within a library intended for alpha chains, so its frequency means little. The chain carries TRBV12-3 or TRBV12-4 and TRBJ2-7, with D possibly TRBD1 on 5 matching bases. This CDR3 contains 14 residues. Trimming removed 5 bases at V and 3 bases at J, with 14 bases between. The CDR3 spells CASSPDSRDYEQYF. Here the CDR3 DNA reads TGTGCCAGCAGTCCCGACAGTAGGGACTACGAGCAGTACTTC.

This clonotype was observed at least ten times. This beta chain is a stray sequence in a library constructed for alpha chains; its clone size is not meaningful. The chain has TRBV28 and TRBJ1-2, with 7 bases aligning to TRBD1. The length of the CDR3 is 12 residues. The germline V gene has CDR1 MDHEN and CDR2 SYDVKM. Trimming removed 5 bases from V and 4 bases from J; junction bases left unmatched: 1. In nucleotides, the CDR3 is TGTGCCAGCAGTGAGGGGGCCTATGGCTACACCTTC. It is translated as CASSEGAYGYTF.

This clonotype was found many times. This beta chain represents an off-target read in a library built for alpha chains; its size is of limited meaning. This chain joins TRBV18 and TRBJ2-2; no reliable D call. V lost 3 bases to trimming and J lost 0 bases, with 11 bases between them. This CDR3 has 16 residues. Germline assignment: CDR1 KGHSH and CDR2 LQKENI. The CDR3 DNA follows: TGTGCCAGCTCACCTTCAGCCAACGCGAACACCGGGGAGCTGTTTTTT. Residues: CASSPSANANTGELFF.

This clonotype was detected many times. This beta chain turned up in a library designed for alpha chains; as an off-target read, its abundance says little. The genes are TRBV6-1 and TRBJ2-1; no reliable D call. Trimming took off 0 bases at V and 1 base at J, with 10 bases between the two ends. The CDR3 contains 16 residues. CDR1 is MNHNS, CDR2 SASEGT, per germline. CDR3 DNA: TGTGCCAGCAGTGAAGCGACCAGGCCGTCCTACAATGAGCAGTTCTTC. It yields the protein CASSEATRPSYNEQFF.

Concerning this clonotype: The library was prepared for alpha chains; this beta chain is a stray read, so its frequency means little. The chain is built from TRBV29-1 and TRBJ1-1, with D unresolved. Trimming took 4 bases from V and 4 from J, leaving 10 bases between them. CDR3 size: 12 residues. Germline lookup yields CDR1 SQVTM and CDR2 ANQGSEA. The CDR3 sequence: CSVGREVTEAFF. For the CDR3, the DNA is TGCAGCGTTGGACGAGAGGTCACTGAAGCTTTCTTT.